This TCR beta chain came from a study of technical replicates of blood from a few donors. The germline CDR1 and CDR2 sequences are MDHEN and SYDVKM. This CDR3 comprises 14 residues. Trimming at V came to 3 bases and at J to 10 bases, leaving 7 bases not matched to a gene. Only in-frame clones appear in the TCRdb table, and some are missing; sequencing was by immunoSEQ multiplex PCR. The sample records around 68,000 clones, about 97% being singletons. The chain couples TRBV28 to TRBJ1-4; 8 bases match TRBD1. Material: T cells isolated from PBMCs. This TCR came from a human donor in good health. The CDR3 DNA reads as TGTGCCAGCAGTTTTGGGGCAGGGGGCGGAAAACTGTTTTTT. Residues: CASSFGAGGGKLFF.